A single sample is the source of the 9 T cell receptor beta chains below, sequenced in a study of blood T cells in healthy people across ages. The use of a sample-barcoded 5' primer and a J-beta primer mix characterized a second PCR of about 7 to 12 cycles. One entry per CDR3 protein results from TCRdb running MiXCR on the 5' RACE reads. Of some 1.6 million distinct CDR3 sequences listed, approximately 32% are singletons. The specimen sequenced was blood. Receptors originate from a woman aged 30 to 39 in good health.

In its sample, this clonotype was seen a few times. The chain joins TRBV11-2 to TRBJ2-1; 9 bases line up with TRBD2. The CDR3 covers 15 residues. The germline V gene encodes CDR1 SGHAT and CDR2 FQNNGV. Trimming cost V 2 bases and J 5 bases; bases outside gene matches: 4. The CDR3 coding sequence is TGTGCCAGCAGCTTACCCAGACTAGCGGACAATGAGCAGTTCTTC. This gives the protein CASSLPRLADNEQFF.

This rearrangement joins TRBV7-9 to TRBJ1-1, with a weak D call TRBD1 (6 bases). The germline V gene encodes CDR1 SEHNR and CDR2 FQNEAQ (reference sequence). The CDR3 is 13 amino acids. V was shortened by 6 bases and J by 8 bases, with 16 bases between the two germline ends. This CDR3 reads CASSHSQGREAFF. For the CDR3, the DNA is TGTGCCAGCAGTCATAGCCAGGGGAGAGAAGCTTTCTTT.

This clonotype was counted only a few times. The rearrangement joins TRBV20-1 to TRBJ2-7; D gene ambiguous. CDR1 and CDR2 (germline): DFQATT, SNEGSKA (reference sequence). The CDR3 is 12 residues long. With 3 bases removed from V and 4 bases from J, the gap between germline ends came to 10 bases. CDR3 DNA: TGCAGTGCTAGCCATCGAAATTACGAGCAGTACTTC. It specifies CSASHRNYEQYF.

V is TRBV4-1 and J is TRBJ2-1; D might be TRBD1 (6 bases). CDR1 is MGHRA and CDR2 is YSYEKL in the germline V gene. This CDR3 spans 17 amino acids. The V end was cut by 0 bases, the J end by 2 bases, with 14 bases between. The CDR3 spells CASSQEAAQGAYNEQFF. The CDR3 region has the DNA TGCGCCAGCAGCCAAGAGGCGGCACAGGGAGCCTACAATGAGCAGTTCTTC.

The table lists this clonotype with a few counts. The chain combines TRBV7-9 with TRBJ1-2; no firm D call. Germline-derived CDR1 and CDR2 are SEHNR and FQNEAQ (reference sequence). The CDR3 loop spans 15 amino acids. Trimming took off 5 bases at V and 6 bases at J, with 19 bases between the two ends. The CDR3 reads CASSPSWEGMDGYTF. The CDR3 DNA sequence: TGTGCCAGCAGCCCCAGCTGGGAGGGAATGGATGGCTACACCTTC. The complete variable domain, with remaining parts taken from reference TRBV7-9 and TRBJ1-2, reads DTGVSQNPRHKITKRGQNVTFRCDPISEHNRLYWYRQTLGQGPEFLTYFQNEAQLEKSRLLSDRFSAERPKGSFSTLEIQRTEQGDSAMYLCASSPSWEGMDGYTFGSGTRLTVV.

The sample holds one count of this clonotype. The chain recombines TRBV27 with TRBJ2-2; tentatively, D is TRBD1 (5 bases). Germline CDR1 MNHEY, CDR2 SMNVEV (reference sequence). This CDR3 is 17 amino acids long. V lost 1 base and J 0 bases, leaving 12 bases between the germline ends. CDR3 protein: CASSLLVSGTNTGELFF. The CDR3 DNA reads TGTGCCAGCAGTTTATTAGTGTCAGGGACGAACACCGGGGAGCTGTTTTTT.

The chain links TRBV10-3 to TRBJ2-5; the D gene could be TRBD1 or TRBD2 (5 bases each). CDR1 and CDR2 (germline): ENHRY, SYGVKD. V was shortened by 0 bases and J by 11 bases, with 16 bases between the two germline ends. CDR3 length equals 14 residues. The CDR3 loop reads CAISESEGSWGQYF. The CDR3 bases are TGTGCCATCAGTGAGTCTGAGGGCTCCTGGGGGCAGTACTTC.

The chain carries TRBV20-1 and TRBJ1-5, with a weak D call TRBD1 (5 bases). The CDR3 is 12 amino acids. Trimming cost V 3 bases and J 5 bases, with 8 bases left between them. Germline values: CDR1 DFQATT, CDR2 SNEGSKA (reference sequence). CDR3: CSASRDYQPQHF. The CDR3 region has the DNA TGCAGTGCTAGCAGGGATTATCAGCCCCAGCATTTT.

The chain has TRBV7-2 and TRBJ1-4; no definite D call. Germline CDR1 is SGHTA and CDR2 is FQGNSA. V shed 1 base and J shed 4 bases, with 7 bases lying between them. CDR3 length: 14 residues. CDR3 sequence: CASSLDWLNEKLFF. The CDR3 DNA is TGTGCCAGCAGCTTAGACTGGCTTAATGAAAAACTGTTTTTT.